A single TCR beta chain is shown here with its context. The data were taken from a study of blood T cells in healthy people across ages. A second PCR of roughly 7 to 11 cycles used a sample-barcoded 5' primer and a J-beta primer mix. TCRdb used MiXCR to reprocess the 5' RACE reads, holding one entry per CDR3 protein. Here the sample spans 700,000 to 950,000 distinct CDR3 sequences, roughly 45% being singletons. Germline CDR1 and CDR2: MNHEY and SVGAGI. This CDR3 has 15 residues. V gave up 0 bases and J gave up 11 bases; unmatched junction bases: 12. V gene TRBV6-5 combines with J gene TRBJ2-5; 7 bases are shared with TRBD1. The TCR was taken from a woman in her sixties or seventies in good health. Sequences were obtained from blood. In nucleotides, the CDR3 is TGTGCCAGCAGTTACTCGGGGACAGAGTACAATGAGCAGTACTTC. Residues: CASSYSGTEYNEQYF.